This T cell receptor (beta chain) was identified in a study of T cell repertoires in cytomegalovirus infection (dated by TCRdb to about 2019). Concerning the study at large: Recently identified HLA-C-restricted CMV epitopes, whose presentation resists viral immunomodulation, were targeted by peptide stimulations together with well-studied HLA-B-restricted epitopes. The HLA type of each donor mattered for the analysis, because public TCR beta signatures pointed to carriage of CMV infection along with the matching HLA type. Overall study outcomes, separate from this receptor: The ex vivo response was dominated by HLA-C-restricted CMV-specific TCR beta clonotypes, which also provided the single most frequent clonotype in two of eight donors. In both this cohort and an independent roughly 330-donor cohort, the cumulative frequency of public TCR beta family members distinguished carriers of CMV infection plus the relevant HLA type.

The sequencer was an Illumina HiSeq 1500. The public reads were quality trimmed at Q25 with fastp and then assembled into clones with MiXCR by TCRdb, keeping productive beta chains. Entries that share a CDR3 protein sequence are merged under the most common genes and DNA. Here the sample has about 350,000 distinct CDR3 sequences; about 32% occur a single time. 13% of the sample is in the top ten clones. At the junction V is shortened by 5 bases and J by 7 bases; bases outside the gene matches: 7. CDR1 and CDR2 are drawn from the germline V gene (reference sequence): LNHDA, SQIVND. From the cysteine up to the phenylalanine, the CDR3 has a length of 14 residues. Of all the DNA, just the CDR3 is kept, 42 bases in frame from base 1. What this sample's treatment or condition label stands for: in vitro stimulation with specific CMV peptide epitopes to enrich CMV-specific T cells. To note about this clonotype: Its antigen remains unidentified. No base quality information exists; no much larger clone differs at one position.

Recombination connected TRBV19 to TRBJ2-2; TRBD1 fits 7 bases in the junction. This sample comprised cultured PBMCs, obtained from culture after CMV antigen stimulation. The clonotype was recovered from a human donor in good health (CMV status not recorded). Some clones in this sample may be carry-over from other donors' samples. The CDR3 is CASSSSGQIGELFF. The DNA sequence is as follows: TGTGCCAGTAGTTCTTCGGGACAGATCGGGGAGCTGTTTTTT.